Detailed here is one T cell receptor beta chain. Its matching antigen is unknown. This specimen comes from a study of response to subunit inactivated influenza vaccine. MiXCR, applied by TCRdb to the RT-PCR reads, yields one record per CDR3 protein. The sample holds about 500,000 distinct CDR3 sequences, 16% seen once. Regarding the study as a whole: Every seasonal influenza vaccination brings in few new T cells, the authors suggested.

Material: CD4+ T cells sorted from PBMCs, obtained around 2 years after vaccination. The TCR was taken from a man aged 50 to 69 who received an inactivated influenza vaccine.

The CDR3 is CSARSLTGAGTDTQYF. The CDR3 nucleotides are TGCAGTGCTAGATCTTTAACGGGAGCAGGCACAGATACGCAGTATTTT. V and J are TRBV20-1 and TRBJ2-3; D is possibly TRBD2 (6 bases). This CDR3 is 16 amino acids long. Trimming pared 2 bases from V and 1 base from J, leaving 16 bases between. Germline V gene lookup returns CDR1 DFQATT and CDR2 SNEGSKA (reference sequence).